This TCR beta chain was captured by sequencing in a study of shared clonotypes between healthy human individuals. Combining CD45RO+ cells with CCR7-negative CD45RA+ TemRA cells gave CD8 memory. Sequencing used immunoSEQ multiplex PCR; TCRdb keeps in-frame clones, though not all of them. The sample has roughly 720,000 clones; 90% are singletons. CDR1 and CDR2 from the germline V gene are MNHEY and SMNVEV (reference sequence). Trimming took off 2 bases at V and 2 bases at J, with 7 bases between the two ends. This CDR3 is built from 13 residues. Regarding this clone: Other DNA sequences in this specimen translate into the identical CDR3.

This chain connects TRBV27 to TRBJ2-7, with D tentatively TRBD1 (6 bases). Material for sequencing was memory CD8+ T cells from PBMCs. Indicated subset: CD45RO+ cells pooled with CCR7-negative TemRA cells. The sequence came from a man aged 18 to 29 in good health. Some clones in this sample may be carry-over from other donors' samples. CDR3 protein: CASSLRDTYEQYF. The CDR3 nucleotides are TGTGCCAGCAGTTTACGGGACACCTACGAGCAGTACTTC.